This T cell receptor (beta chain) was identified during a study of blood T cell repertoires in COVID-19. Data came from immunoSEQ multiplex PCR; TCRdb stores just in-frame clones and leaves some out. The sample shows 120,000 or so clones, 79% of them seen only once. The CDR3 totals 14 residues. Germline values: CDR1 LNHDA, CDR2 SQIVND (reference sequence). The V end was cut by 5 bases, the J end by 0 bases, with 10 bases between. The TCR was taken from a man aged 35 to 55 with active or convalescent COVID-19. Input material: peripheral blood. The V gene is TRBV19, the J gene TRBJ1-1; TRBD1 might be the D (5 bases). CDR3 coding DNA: TGTGCCAGTAGTTCGACAGCCCTGAACACTGAAGCTTTCTTT. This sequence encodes CASSSTALNTEAFF.